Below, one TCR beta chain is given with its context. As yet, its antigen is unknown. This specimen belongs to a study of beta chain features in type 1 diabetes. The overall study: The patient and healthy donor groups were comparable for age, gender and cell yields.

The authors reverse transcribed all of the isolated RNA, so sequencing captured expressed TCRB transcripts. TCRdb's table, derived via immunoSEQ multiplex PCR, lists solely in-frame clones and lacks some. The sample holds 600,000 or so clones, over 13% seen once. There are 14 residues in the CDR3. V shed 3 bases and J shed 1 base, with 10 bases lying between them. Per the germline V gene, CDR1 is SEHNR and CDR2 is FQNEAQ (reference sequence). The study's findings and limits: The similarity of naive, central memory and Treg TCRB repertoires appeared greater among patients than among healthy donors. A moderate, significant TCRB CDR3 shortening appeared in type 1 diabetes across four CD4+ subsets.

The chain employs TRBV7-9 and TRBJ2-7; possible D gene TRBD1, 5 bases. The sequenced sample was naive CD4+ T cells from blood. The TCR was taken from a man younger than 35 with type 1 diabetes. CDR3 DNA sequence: TGTGCCAGCAGCTTTGGGCGACAGTCCTACGAGCAGTACTTC. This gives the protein CASSFGRQSYEQYF.